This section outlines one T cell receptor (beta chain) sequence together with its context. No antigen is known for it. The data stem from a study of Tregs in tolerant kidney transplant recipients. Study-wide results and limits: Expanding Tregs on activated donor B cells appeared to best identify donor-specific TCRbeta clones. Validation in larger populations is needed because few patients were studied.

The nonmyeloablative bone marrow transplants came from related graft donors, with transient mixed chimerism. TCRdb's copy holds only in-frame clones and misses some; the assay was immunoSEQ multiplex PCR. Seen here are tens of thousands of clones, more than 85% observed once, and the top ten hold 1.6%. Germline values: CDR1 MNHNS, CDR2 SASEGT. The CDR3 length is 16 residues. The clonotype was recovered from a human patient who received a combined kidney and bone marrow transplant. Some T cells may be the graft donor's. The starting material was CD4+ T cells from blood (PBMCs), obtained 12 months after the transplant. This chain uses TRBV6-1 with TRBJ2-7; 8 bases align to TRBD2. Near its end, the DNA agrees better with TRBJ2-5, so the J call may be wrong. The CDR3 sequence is CASSEARGGAWETQYF. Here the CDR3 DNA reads TGTGCCAGCAGTGAAGCTCGGGGGGGAGCGTGGGAGACCCAGTACTTC.